One sample yielded the 21 T cell receptor beta chains listed below, sequenced in a study of blood T cell repertoires in COVID-19. Some clones are missing from TCRdb's copy, which holds only in-frame ones; the method was immunoSEQ multiplex PCR. The profile covers nearly 95,000 clones, with roughly nine tenths appearing a single time and roughly 1.5% taken by the ten largest. The specimen was peripheral blood. These receptor sequences come from a human donor with active COVID-19. The donor label of this sample is uncertain.

V is TRBV30 and J is TRBJ1-6; D is undetermined. V lost 0 bases to trimming and J lost 7 bases, with 16 bases between them. This CDR3 has 16 residues. CDR1 and CDR2 from the germline V gene are GTSNPN and SVGIG (reference sequence). The CDR3 is CAWSVGTSRGNSPLHF. The CDR3 DNA reads as TGTGCCTGGAGTGTGGGTACGTCCCGGGGAAATTCACCCCTCCACTTT.

The sample holds a few counts of this clone. The J gene is TRBJ2-7, the V gene TRBV11-2; 10 bases agree with TRBD2. In germline, CDR1 is SGHAT, CDR2 FQNNGV. The CDR3 contains 15 residues. V gave up 1 base and J gave up 2 bases; unmatched junction bases: 2. The CDR3 DNA is TGTGCCAGCAGCTTAGCTAGCGGGGGAACCTACGAGCAGTACTTC. This encodes CASSLASGGTYEQYF.

The chain joins TRBV4-1 to TRBJ2-5; 7 bases agree with TRBD1. The germline V gene encodes CDR1 MGHRA and CDR2 YSYEKL. J gave up 5 bases and V 2 bases, and 11 bases lay outside the gene matches. This CDR3 region has 16 residues. CDR3 residues: CASSQRTGAFVETQYF. In DNA, the CDR3 is TGCGCCAGCAGCCAACGGACAGGCGCCTTTGTTGAGACCCAGTACTTC.

DNA for the CDR3: TGTGCCAGCACAGCGTACCGGGGAAACACCATATATTTT. This codes for CASTAYRGNTIYF. The V call is TRBV2, the J call TRBJ1-3; D is uncertain. The CDR3 covers 13 residues. Germline assignment: CDR1 SNHLY and CDR2 FYNNEI. V was clipped by 7 bases and J by 4 bases, with 11 bases between them.

The rearrangement uses TRBV4-1 and TRBJ1-1; D is uncertain. CDR3 length: 12 residues. The V gene lost 1 base and the J gene lost 8 bases, with 8 bases spanning the gap. Germline V gene lookup returns CDR1 MGHRA and CDR2 YSYEKL. The CDR3 is CASSQAPGEAFF. CDR3 DNA: TGCGCCAGCAGCCAAGCCCCAGGAGAAGCTTTCTTT.

The V call is TRBV5-1, the J call TRBJ1-1; unclear D gene. Between the trimmed V and J ends, which lost 0 bases and 4 bases, there was a span of 13 bases. The CDR3 length is 15 residues. Germline V CDR1 and CDR2: SGHRS, YFSETQ. CDR3 nucleotide sequence: TGCGCCAGCAGCTTGGTCGCGGGTGGAGGCACTGAAGCTTTCTTT. Its translation is CASSLVAGGGTEAFF.

V and J are TRBV7-2 and TRBJ2-1; 12 nucleotides agree with TRBD1. In germline, CDR1 is SGHTA, CDR2 FQGNSA. V gave up 5 bases and J gave up 7 bases; unmatched junction bases: 9. This CDR3 comprises 16 residues. CDR3: CASSQPGTGGGNEQFF. The CDR3 DNA is TGTGCCAGCAGCCAACCCGGGACAGGGGGCGGGAATGAGCAGTTCTTC. Using reference TRBV7-2 and TRBJ2-1 for the parts outside the CDR3, the full variable domain is GAGVSQSPSNKVTEKGKDVELRCDPISGHTALYWYRQSLGQGLEFLIYFQGNSAPDKSGLPSDRFSAERTGGSVSTLTIQRTQQEDSAVYLCASSQPGTGGGNEQFFGPGTRLTVL.

This clone was picked up a small number of times. This chain uses TRBV7-2 with TRBJ2-3; D perhaps matches TRBD1 (5 bases). Germline assignment: CDR1 SGHTA and CDR2 FQGNSA. V was shortened by 1 base and J by 2 bases, with 7 bases between the two germline ends. The CDR3 totals 14 residues. The CDR3 reads CASSLGQSTDTQYF. The CDR3 DNA is TGTGCCAGCAGCTTAGGACAGTCCACAGATACGCAGTATTTT.

The chain links TRBV6-6 to TRBJ1-1, with D possibly matching TRBD1 (5 bases). The CDR3 sequence is 15 residues long. V dropped 0 bases and J dropped 5 bases, with 13 bases sitting between them. The germline V gene has CDR1 MNHNY and CDR2 SVGAGI (reference sequence). CDR3 loop: CASSYSGHPGTEAFF. In DNA, the CDR3 is TGTGCCAGCAGTTACTCAGGGCATCCAGGGACTGAAGCTTTCTTT.

The V call is TRBV3-1 (or the pseudogene TRBV3-2), the J call TRBJ2-5; 8 bases match TRBD1. After removal of 3 bases from V and 3 bases from J, the junction contained 9 bases not matched to a gene. The CDR3 spans 16 residues. Germline loops: CDR1 LGHDT, CDR2 YNNKEL (reference sequence). The CDR3 is CASSQSRTGGEETQYF. CDR3 in DNA: TGTGCCAGCAGCCAGAGTCGCACAGGGGGAGAAGAGACCCAGTACTTC.

The rearrangement joins TRBV7-2 to TRBJ2-7; the match to TRBD2 covers 10 bases. CDR1 is SGHTA, CDR2 FQGNSA, per germline. Losses at the gene ends were 6 bases for V and 6 bases for J; bases not matched to a gene: 11. CDR3 length equals 15 residues. In DNA form, the CDR3 reads TGTGCCAGCAGGAGTAGCGGGGGGTTAGTCGGCGAGCAGTACTTC. This encodes CASRSSGGLVGEQYF.

This clone has just one count. The chain uses TRBV18 and TRBJ1-2; 7 bases align to TRBD1. The CDR3 extends over 15 amino acids. The germline V gene has CDR1 KGHSH and CDR2 LQKENI. Trimming took 5 bases from V and 1 from J; bases not matched to a gene: 7. The CDR3: CASSRDSTGNYGYTF. CDR3 nucleotide sequence: TGTGCCAGCTCAAGGGACAGTACTGGTAACTATGGCTACACCTTC.

The genes are TRBV7-2 and TRBJ1-3; D possibly corresponds to TRBD1 (6 bases). Between the trimmed V and J ends, which lost 0 bases and 0 bases, there was a span of 12 bases. The germline gives CDR1 SGHTA, CDR2 FQGNSA. The CDR3 has 17 residues. The CDR3 DNA reads TGTGCCAGCAGCTTAGCCACAGGGTGGGCCTCTGGAAACACCATATATTTT. As protein: CASSLATGWASGNTIYF.

V and J are TRBV19 and TRBJ2-3; 9 bases agree with TRBD2. After removal of 1 base from V and 3 bases from J, the junction contained 2 bases not matched to a gene. CDR1 and CDR2 (germline): LNHDA, SQIVND (reference sequence). The CDR3 loop spans 15 amino acids. The CDR3 DNA sequence: TGTGCCAGTAGTATAGGCGGGGGGGCGACAGATACGCAGTATTTT. Protein product: CASSIGGGATDTQYF.

The chain has TRBV5-1 and TRBJ2-3, with a weak D call TRBD2 (5 bases). Germline CDR1 and CDR2: SGHRS and YFSETQ. V was trimmed by 4 bases and J by 2 bases, leaving 11 bases between them. The CDR3 contains 14 residues. Written as DNA, the CDR3 is TGCGCCAGCAGCCTTAGGACTGCCACAGATACGCAGTATTTT. This gives the protein CASSLRTATDTQYF.

The V call is TRBV5-6, the J call TRBJ2-3, with TRBD2 identical over 13 bases. This CDR3 has 18 residues. V lost 0 bases to trimming and J lost 5 bases; unmatched junction nucleotides: 9. Per the germline V gene, CDR1 is SGHDT and CDR2 is YYEEEE. Here the CDR3 DNA reads TGTGCCAGCAGCTTGGCCCTACTAGCGGGGGGGGACCTAGATACGCAGTATTTT. This translates into CASSLALLAGGDLDTQYF. The full variable domain, rest sourced from reference TRBV5-6 and TRBJ2-3, is DAGVTQSPTHLIKTRGQQVTLRCSPKSGHDTVSWYQQALGQGPQFIFQYYEEEERQRGNFPDRFSGHQFPNYSSELNVNALLLGDSALYLCASSLALLAGGDLDTQYFGPGTRLTVL.

The chain carries TRBV30 and TRBJ2-1, with unresolved D. The germline CDR1 and CDR2 sequences are GTSNPN and SVGIG (reference sequence). The CDR3 is 14 amino acids. V was cut by 2 bases and J by 6 bases, with 14 bases left in between. For the CDR3, the DNA is TGTGCCTGGAGTAGACCCTCGAGAGGCAATGAGCAGTTCTTC. This encodes CAWSRPSRGNEQFF.

The CDR3 coding sequence is TGTGCCAGCAGCGGGGCTAGCCTCACCGGGGAGCTGTTTTTT. Residues: CASSGASLTGELFF. The chain employs TRBV9 and TRBJ2-2; TRBD2 is a possible D gene (5 bases). The CDR3 is 14 residues long. V was shortened by 3 bases and J by 4 bases, with 10 bases between the two germline ends. Looked up from germline, CDR1 is SGDLS and CDR2 is YYNGEE.

The chain links TRBV7-9 to TRBJ2-7; TRBD1 matches at 7 bases. Germline CDR1 is SEHNR and CDR2 is FQNEAQ (reference sequence). Trimming at V came to 5 bases and at J to 4 bases, leaving 11 bases not matched to a gene. CDR3 size: 15 residues. CDR3 region: CASSLVTGKGYEQYF. Here the CDR3 DNA reads TGTGCCAGCAGCCTAGTGACAGGGAAGGGGTACGAGCAGTACTTC.

The chain recombines TRBV5-4 with TRBJ2-2; tentatively, D is TRBD2 (6 bases). The CDR3 spans 13 residues. Trimming cost V 9 bases and J 7 bases, with 16 bases left between them. Germline assignment: CDR1 SGHNT and CDR2 YYREEE (reference sequence). The CDR3 nucleotides are TGTGCCATTCCCCGGGGGACGGGCGGGGAGCTGTTTTTT. As protein: CAIPRGTGGELFF.

The rearrangement uses TRBV20-1 and TRBJ1-2, with a tentative D call TRBD1 (5 bases). The CDR3 is 11 residues long. Germline V gene data show CDR1 as DFQATT and CDR2 as SNEGSKA (reference sequence). V dropped 4 bases and J dropped 3 bases, with 6 bases sitting between them. CDR3 loop: CSAIGDYGYTF. The CDR3, as DNA: TGCAGTGCTATAGGGGACTATGGCTACACCTTC.